This TCR beta chain came from a study of blood T cell repertoires in COVID-19. Whole-study context: T cells, B-cell-depleted T cells, or PBMCs supplied cDNA or gDNA.

Per the authors' pipeline: For nucleated cells, counts were estimated from reference gene primer amplification. Sequenced by immunoSEQ multiplex PCR; TCRdb stores in-frame clones only, minus some. The V and J calls and clone size were taken over from that table, and D and trimming were inferred from the DNA. The sample includes approximately 280,000 clones, around 84% of them seen just once. Trimming took 5 bases from V and 5 from J, leaving 19 bases between them. CDR3 length: 16 residues. The germline CDR1 and CDR2 sequences are LGHDT and YNNKEL (reference sequence). Participant-given clinical history determined each cohort assignment. Before they entered the study, exposed participants had met a COVID-19 case within 2 weeks.

The sequencing sample was made of PBMCs or T cells enriched from blood (not recorded which). The clonotype originates from a middle-aged man who had been exposed to COVID-19. The chain couples TRBV3-1 (or the pseudogene TRBV3-2) to TRBJ1-5; no clear D. CDR3 DNA sequence: TGTGCCAGCAGCAAACCCGTCCCATGGCATCATCAGCCCCAGCATTTT. Translation: CASSKPVPWHHQPQHF.